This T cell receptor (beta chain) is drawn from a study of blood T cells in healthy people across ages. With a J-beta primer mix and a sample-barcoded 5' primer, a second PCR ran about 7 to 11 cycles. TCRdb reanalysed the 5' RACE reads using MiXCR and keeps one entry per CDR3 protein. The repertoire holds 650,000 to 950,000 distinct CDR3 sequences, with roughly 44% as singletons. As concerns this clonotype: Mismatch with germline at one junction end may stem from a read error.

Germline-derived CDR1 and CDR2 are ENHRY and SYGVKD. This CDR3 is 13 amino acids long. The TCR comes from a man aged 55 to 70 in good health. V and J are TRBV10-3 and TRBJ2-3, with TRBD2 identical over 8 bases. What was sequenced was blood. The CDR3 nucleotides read TGTGCCATCTCGGACGGGGGGGATTATACGCGGTATTTT. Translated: CAISDGGDYTRYF.